The 18 T cell receptor beta chains listed next were all sequenced from one sample in a study of Tregs in tolerant kidney transplant recipients (dated by TCRdb to about 2019). The time point label on this specimen signifies: blood sample drawn before combined kidney and bone marrow transplant. The receptor library was made with the immunoSEQ multiplex PCR assay. TCRdb provides this immuneACCESS table in a form limited to in-frame rearrangements. Some clones are lacking; in checked studies, under half of them reflect an unresolved V gene, and why the rest are absent is not known. In all, the sample holds around 85,000 clones, and under 95% of those were seen once. The leading ten clones occupy around 0.32% of the sample. The specimen was Tregs from blood, collected before the transplant. Every receptor here comes from a human donor who received a combined kidney and bone marrow transplant.

V and J are TRBV9 and TRBJ2-2, with 7 bases matching TRBD2. V gave up 0 bases and J gave up 4 bases; unmatched junction bases: 3. Germline V gives CDR1 SGDLS, CDR2 YYNGEE. This CDR3 has 15 residues. The CDR3 coding sequence is TGTGCCAGCAGCGTAGACGGGAGGATCACCGGGGAGCTGTTTTTT. Its protein is CASSVDGRITGELFF.

The chain recombines TRBV28 with TRBJ2-4; D uncertain. CDR1 and CDR2 from the germline V gene are MDHEN and SYDVKM. This CDR3 spans 13 amino acids. Trimming pared 3 bases from V and 5 bases from J, leaving 8 bases between. CDR3 loop: CASSFARENIQYF. DNA of the CDR3: TGTGCCAGCAGTTTTGCCCGGGAAAACATTCAGTACTTC.

The chain combines TRBV28 with TRBJ2-1; TRBD2 aligns across 8 bases. The CDR3 totals 13 residues. Germline values: CDR1 MDHEN, CDR2 SYDVKM. J was trimmed by 12 bases and V by 6 bases; bases with no gene match: 10. In nucleotides, the CDR3 is TGTGCCAGCAGCCAAACCGCGGGAGGAGGGCAGTTCTTC. Its translation is CASSQTAGGGQFF.

V usage is TRBV11-2 and J usage is TRBJ2-1, with D unclear. There are 13 residues in the CDR3. Germline CDR1 reads SGHAT; CDR2 reads FQNNGV. Trimming stripped 5 bases from V and 8 bases from J, with 13 bases between. CDR3 nucleotides: TGTGCCAGCAGCACGGCCTTGGCGGATGAGCAGTTCTTC. Encoded protein: CASSTALADEQFF.

This chain connects TRBV7-3 to TRBJ2-1; no reliable D call. The CDR3 sequence is 15 residues long. Germline values: CDR1 SGHTA, CDR2 FQGTGA. The ends were cut back, 4 bases at V and 9 bases at J, with 19 bases in the middle. CDR3: CASSSILGESGEQFF. CDR3 DNA: TGTGCCAGCAGCTCCATCCTTGGAGAAAGTGGTGAGCAGTTCTTC.

The CDR3: CASTRDGRTDTQYF. The CDR3 DNA is TGTGCCAGCACCCGAGACGGGCGCACAGATACGCAGTATTTT. The chain carries TRBV27 and TRBJ2-3; D gene ambiguous. Germline-derived CDR1 and CDR2 are MNHEY and SMNVEV (reference sequence). The CDR3 runs 14 residues. V shed 7 bases and J shed 1 base, with 12 bases lying between them.

This clone was recorded once. The chain employs TRBV28 and TRBJ2-7; 8 bases line up with TRBD2. The CDR3 is 13 residues long. Germline trimming cut 2 bases from V and 8 bases from J; bases unmatched to any gene: 5. Germline CDR1 and CDR2: MDHEN and SYDVKM. For the CDR3, the DNA is TGTGCCAGCAGTTTAGGTAGCGGGATTCAGCAGTACTTC. Its protein product is CASSLGSGIQQYF.

The chain has TRBV6-1 and TRBJ1-1; D unclear. Germline values: CDR1 MNHNS, CDR2 SASEGT. The CDR3 totals 14 residues. V was clipped by 0 bases and J by 1 base, with 6 bases between them. The CDR3 coding sequence is TGTGCCAGCAGTGAAGCCAGGAGGAACACTGAAGCTTTCTTT. Amino acids: CASSEARRNTEAFF.

This chain connects TRBV28 to TRBJ2-1; 12 bases agree with TRBD2. The J segment lost 9 bases and the V segment lost 8 bases, leaving 11 bases of the junction unmatched. Germline assignment: CDR1 MDHEN and CDR2 SYDVKM. The CDR3 is 15 amino acids. The CDR3 DNA is TGTGCCAGCCAACTCCCGACTAGCGGGAGTGCTGAGCAGTTCTTC. Its protein is CASQLPTSGSAEQFF.

V and J are TRBV4-1 and TRBJ2-7; possible D gene TRBD1, 5 bases. CDR1 is MGHRA and CDR2 is YSYEKL in the germline V gene. The CDR3 covers 14 residues. The V and J ends lost 2 bases and 5 bases respectively, with 13 bases between them. DNA for the CDR3: TGCGCCAGCAGCCAATTTTTCAGGGCAAACGAGCAGTACTTC. This gives the protein CASSQFFRANEQYF.

The chain employs TRBV5-1 and TRBJ1-1; the D is unclear. Looked up from germline, CDR1 is SGHRS and CDR2 is YFSETQ. The CDR3 runs 15 residues. V dropped 2 bases and J dropped 1 base, with 12 bases sitting between them. The chain's CDR3 is CASSFQTTSNTEAFF. The DNA for the CDR3 is TGCGCCAGCAGCTTCCAGACCACCTCGAACACTGAAGCTTTCTTT. Together with reference TRBV5-1 and TRBJ1-1, the CDR3 gives the full variable domain: KAGVTQTPRYLIKTRGQQVTLSCSPISGHRSVSWYQQTPGQGLQFLFEYFSETQRNKGNFPGRFSGRQFSNSRSEMNVSTLELGDSALYLCASSFQTTSNTEAFFGQGTRLTVV.

This chain links TRBV5-6 with TRBJ2-5; TRBD1 matches at 9 bases. The DNA end lines up better with TRBJ2-7; the J call may be wrong. Germline lookup yields CDR1 SGHDT and CDR2 YYEEEE. The CDR3 is 18 amino acids. CDR3 DNA sequence: TGTGCCAGCGGCTACCGGTGGACAGGGGAGGTGAAATACTACGAGCAGTACTTC. Its protein is CASGYRWTGEVKYYEQYF.

CDR3: CASSLFSSGANVLTF. CDR3 sequence (DNA): TGTGCCAGCAGTTTATTCAGCTCTGGGGCCAACGTCCTGACTTTC. The rearrangement uses TRBV27 and TRBJ2-6, with D hard to call. Germline V lookup: CDR1 MNHEY, CDR2 SMNVEV (reference sequence). Trimming removed 1 base at V and 0 bases at J, with 4 bases between. This CDR3 is 15 amino acids long.

This chain uses TRBV25-1 with TRBJ2-5, with TRBD2 identical over 9 bases. CDR3 length: 16 residues. The germline V gene encodes CDR1 MGHDK and CDR2 SYGVNS. The V segment lost 1 base and the J segment 2 bases; nucleotides outside the gene matches: 5. The CDR3 reads CASSEFLAGKQETQYF. CDR3 bases: TGTGCCAGCAGTGAATTTCTAGCGGGGAAACAAGAGACCCAGTACTTC.

The V and J genes are TRBV20-1 and TRBJ1-2; D unclear. The germline CDR1 and CDR2 sequences are DFQATT and SNEGSKA (reference sequence). V was pared by 0 bases and J by 8 bases, with 7 bases between. This CDR3 is 11 amino acids long. The CDR3 region is CSARDRGGYTF. In nucleotides, the CDR3 is TGCAGTGCTAGAGATCGAGGGGGCTACACCTTC.

The chain links TRBV28 to TRBJ2-5; 7 nucleotides line up with TRBD2. The DNA end is more similar to TRBJ2-7, so the J call may be wrong. The CDR3 runs to 15 residues. From germline, CDR1 is MDHEN and CDR2 SYDVKM. The CDR3 coding sequence is TGTGCCAGCATCTTTAGCGGGTCGATCTCCTACGAGCAGTACTTC. The encoded protein is CASIFSGSISYEQYF.

The chain uses TRBV5-1 and TRBJ2-1; D might be TRBD2 (5 bases). Germline loops: CDR1 SGHRS, CDR2 YFSETQ. There are 15 residues in the CDR3. V lost 5 bases to trimming and J lost 6 bases, with 18 bases between them. CDR3 sequence reads: CASRDWVGSGNEQFF. In DNA, the CDR3 is TGCGCCAGCAGGGACTGGGTGGGGAGCGGCAATGAGCAGTTCTTC.

The DNA of the CDR3 is TGTGCCAGTCGGGTAGGGGACCAACGCAATCAGCCCCAGCATTTT. Protein product: CASRVGDQRNQPQHF. V and J are TRBV2 and TRBJ1-5; D may be TRBD1 (5 bases). Germline V CDR1 and CDR2: SNHLY, FYNNEI. This CDR3 contains 15 residues. The V end lost 9 bases, the J end lost 2 bases, and 17 bases lay between the germline ends.